This T cell receptor beta chain was identified in a study of blood T cell repertoires in COVID-19 (dated by TCRdb to 2020 to 2021). Regarding the research as a whole: Collaborator samples came from the United States, Italy and Spain and covered acute and convalescent phases of COVID-19. Samples came from the ongoing ImmuneRACE study (first 160 participants) plus 1,254 subjects from 6 global collaborators. Where available, HLA class I and class II types were taken from metadata supplied by the sample provider and were not determined by assay-based typing. Sample metadata almost always included a de-identified subject ID, COVID-19 status, age in years and sex. Subjects who had been exposed to COVID-19, were actively infected with it, or had recovered from it provided the deeply sampled blood TCRbeta repertoires that made up the dataset. The repertoires were released in a freely available public database meant as a resource for research on the immune response to SARS-CoV-2. The material from the prospective study consisted of cDNA or gDNA derived from T cells, B-cell-depleted T cells, or PBMCs. What the work shows at the level of the full study, not this receptor alone: The amount of clinical and demographic metadata varied by source and participant and was provided uncurated.

Spanning cysteine to phenylalanine, the CDR3 consists of 12 amino acids. This entry keeps only the CDR3 DNA: 36 bases, framed from base 1. The germline V gene supplies CDR1 SGHTA and CDR2 FQGNSA. The junction carries 9 bases between V and J, which are trimmed by 5 bases and 7 bases respectively. Collaborating institutions collected whole blood in K2EDTA tubes following their own protocols. For TCRbeta analysis, collaborators shipped samples as frozen whole blood, isolated PBMCs, or DNA extracted from either of those sample types. The immunoSEQ Assay, a bias-controlled multiplex PCR, was used to amplify TCRbeta CDR3 regions from genomic DNA. The paper's processing steps were these. The number of nucleated cells in each sample was estimated by amplification of reference gene primers within the assay. Sequence reads were collapsed and filtered to measure the absolute abundance of every unique TCRbeta CDR3 rearrangement. For each sample, productive Simpson clonality was calculated as the square root of Simpson's diversity index across productive rearrangements. The clones in this table, taken by TCRdb from immuneACCESS, are in-frame only. Not every clone is retained; where verified, under half of the shortfall comes from an unresolved V gene, and the cause of the rest is unknown. Clone size and the V and J calls come from that table; the DNA yielded D and trimming. The sample has approximately 500,000 clones on record, 70% to 90% of them singletons. In total, the top ten clones hold approximately 2.9% of the sample.

To note about this clone: This receptor's antigen is unknown. Qualities for individual bases were not recorded, and no much larger clone is one base off.

The receptor was derived from a human donor in a cohort sampled during active COVID-19. The chain is encoded by TRBV7-2 joined to TRBJ2-1; the D gene is unclear. Sequencing was done on a sample of peripheral blood. This receptor has the CDR3 CASSTYSNEQFF. The bases read TGTGCCAGCAGCACTTACAGTAATGAGCAGTTCTTC. Here the CDR3 is joined to the reference TRBV7-2 and TRBJ2-1 genes, and the full variable domain is: GAGVSQSPSNKVTEKGKDVELRCDPISGHTALYWYRQSLGQGLEFLIYFQGNSAPDKSGLPSDRFSAERTGGSVSTLTIQRTQQEDSAVYLCASSTYSNEQFFGPGTRLTVL.